This paragraph reports one TCR beta chain. This sample is part of a study of blood T cell repertoires in COVID-19. Looking at the study overall: Samples came from the United States, Italy and Spain, spanning acute and convalescent COVID-19.

Here immunoSEQ multiplex PCR was the method, and the copy in TCRdb shows in-frame clones only, minus some. The table lists about 84,000 clones, roughly 77% of them singletons. The V end was cut by 6 bases, the J end by 5 bases, with 12 bases between. The CDR3 is 13 amino acids. Germline V gene data show CDR1 as KGHSH and CDR2 as LQKENI. The sequence was obtained from a man aged 45-65 years with active or convalescent COVID-19. The sample consisted of peripheral blood. This sequence joins TRBV18 and TRBJ2-3; no reliable D call. The CDR3 is CASSPRVLDTQYF. CDR3 bases: TGTGCCAGCTCGCCCCGAGTCTTAGATACGCAGTATTTT.